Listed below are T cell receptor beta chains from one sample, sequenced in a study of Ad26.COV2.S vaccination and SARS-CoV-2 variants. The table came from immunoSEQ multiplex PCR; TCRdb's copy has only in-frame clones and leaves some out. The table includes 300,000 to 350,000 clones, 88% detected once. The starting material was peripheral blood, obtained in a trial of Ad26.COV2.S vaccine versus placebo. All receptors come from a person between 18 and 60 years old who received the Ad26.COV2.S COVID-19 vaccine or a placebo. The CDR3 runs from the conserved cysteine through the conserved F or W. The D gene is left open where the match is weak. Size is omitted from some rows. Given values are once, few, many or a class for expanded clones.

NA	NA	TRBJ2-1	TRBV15	TGTGCCACCAGCAGAGAACAGGTCTCCTACAATGAGCAGTTCTTC	CATSREQVSYNEQFF
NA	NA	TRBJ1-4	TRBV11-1	TGTGCCAGCAGCCCTACTGTCGGGGGGCGCAATGAAAAACTGTTTTTT	CASSPTVGGRNEKLFF
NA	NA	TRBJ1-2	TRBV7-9	TGTGCCAGCAGCTTAGGAGGGAGGGGCTACACCTTC	CASSLGGRGYTF
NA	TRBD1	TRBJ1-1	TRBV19	TGTGCCAGTACTCCCCTTCGGGGACAGGGGAACACTGAAGCTTTCTTT	CASTPLRGQGNTEAFF
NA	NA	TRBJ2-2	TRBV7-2	TGTGCCAGCAGCTTAGACCAAAAAATTAACACCGGGGAGCTGTTTTTT	CASSLDQKINTGELFF
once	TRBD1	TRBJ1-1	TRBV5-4	TGTGCCAGCGGAAGACAGGGGGCGAACACTGAAGCTTTCTTT	CASGRQGANTEAFF
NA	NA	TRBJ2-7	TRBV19	TGTGCCAGTAGTATATATCGGGAGAGAAACTACGAGCAGTACTTC	CASSIYRERNYEQYF
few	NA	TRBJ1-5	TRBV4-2	TGTGCCAGCAGCCAAGATAATTATAGCAATCAGCCCCAGCATTTT	CASSQDNYSNQPQHF
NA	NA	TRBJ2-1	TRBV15	TGTGCCACCAGCAGAGTAAGGAATGAGCAGTTCTTC	CATSRVRNEQFF
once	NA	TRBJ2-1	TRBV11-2	TGTGCCAGCAGTAGGCTACACAATGAGCAGTTCTTC	CASSRLHNEQFF
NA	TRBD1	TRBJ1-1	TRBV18	TGTGCCAGCTCACCAAATGGACAGGCGACCGAAGCTTTCTTT	CASSPNGQATEAFF
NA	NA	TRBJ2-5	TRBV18	TGTGCCAGCTCAGTACTTCCTGCGACAGGTCAAGAGACCCAGTACTTC	CASSVLPATGQETQYF
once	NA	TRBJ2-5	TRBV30	TGTGCCTGGATCCGCGCCCTGGGAGAGGAGACCCAGTACTTC	CAWIRALGEETQYF
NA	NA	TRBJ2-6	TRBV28	TGTGCCAGCAGTAAAGACAGCTCTGGGGCCAACGTCCTGACTTTC	CASSKDSSGANVLTF
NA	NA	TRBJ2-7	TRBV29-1	TGCAGCGTTGAAGATGACGCGGGCTTGAGGGAGCAGTACTTC	CSVEDDAGLREQYF
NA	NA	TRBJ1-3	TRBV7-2	TGTGCCAGCAGCTTAGATGGGTTGTCAGTGAGAAACACCATATATTTT	CASSLDGLSVRNTIYF
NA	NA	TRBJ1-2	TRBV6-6	TGTGCCAGCAGTTACAGAGGCTACACCTTC	CASSYRGYTF
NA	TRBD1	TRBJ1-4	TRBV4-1	TGCGCCAGCAGCCAGGCCGGGACAGGGCGTTCAACTAATGAAAAACTGTTTTTT	CASSQAGTGRSTNEKLFF
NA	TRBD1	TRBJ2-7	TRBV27	TGTGCCAGCACTCGGATTGGACAGGGCTACGAGCAGTACTTC	CASTRIGQGYEQYF
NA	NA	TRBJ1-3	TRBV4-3	TGCGCCAGCAGCCAAGATGGGTACTCTGGAAACACCATATATTTT	CASSQDGYSGNTIYF
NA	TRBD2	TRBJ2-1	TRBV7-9	TGTGCCAGCAGCTTCGGCGGGAGTAAAGGCAATGAGCAGTTCTTC	CASSFGGSKGNEQFF
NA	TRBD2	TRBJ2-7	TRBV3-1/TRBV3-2	TGTGCCAGCAGCCAGGTAAGCGGGAGCACCTACGAGCAGTACTTC	CASSQVSGSTYEQYF
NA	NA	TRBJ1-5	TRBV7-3	TGTGCCAGCAGCCTCAACAGGGTGGAACAGCCCCAGCATTTT	CASSLNRVEQPQHF
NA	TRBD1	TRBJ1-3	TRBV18	TGTGCCAGCTCACCCAGGACAGGGACTGGAAACACCATATATTTT	CASSPRTGTGNTIYF
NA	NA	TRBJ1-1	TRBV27	TGTGCCAGCAGTCCCCTTGGTGGGGCTTGGAACACTGAAGCTTTCTTT	CASSPLGGAWNTEAFF